This TCR beta chain appears in the sequencing data of a study of blood T cell repertoires in COVID-19. At the level of the study: Acute and convalescent COVID-19 specimens originated in the United States, Italy and Spain. PBMCs, B-cell-depleted T cells, or T cells provided the cDNA or gDNA that made up the material.

Per the original data handling: Quantification of nucleated cells was approximated via reference gene primer amplification. Repertoires were generated with immunoSEQ multiplex PCR, while TCRdb's copy carries only in-frame clones and drops some. The V and J calls and the clone size are those of that table, but D and trimming were determined from the DNA. Of some 45,000 clones in the sample, 75% to 80% are singletons; the top ten hold about 8.7%. V lost 5 bases and J lost 5, with 15 bases in between. The CDR3 spans 14 residues. Germline CDR1 is SEHNR and CDR2 is FQNEAQ (reference sequence). J is TRBJ1-1 and V is TRBV7-9; D unresolved. This receptor was obtained from a man aged 65 to 85 with active or convalescent COVID-19. The sample was peripheral blood. CDR3 sequence (DNA): TGTGCCAGCAGCCCCGGGGAGTTGCGGACTGAAGCTTTCTTT. The encoded protein is CASSPGELRTEAFF.